What follows are 17 T cell receptor beta chains derived from one specimen sequenced in a study of cytotoxic CD8 clonotypes in ibrutinib-treated CLL. Here immunoSEQ multiplex PCR was the method, and the copy in TCRdb shows in-frame clones only, minus some. The top ten clones hold 17% of a sample with 17,000 or so clones, 80% to 85% of them seen once. The input for sequencing was PBMCs, taken before ibrutinib treatment. These TCRs come from a human donor with chronic lymphocytic leukemia.

V gene TRBV5-6 combines with J gene TRBJ2-3, with a possible D match to TRBD2 (5 bases). CDR3 length: 14 residues. Trimming pared 5 bases from V and 2 bases from J, leaving 12 bases between. The germline gives CDR1 SGHDT, CDR2 YYEEEE. The CDR3 DNA reads as TGTGCCAGCAGTTTAGCGAGCAACACAGATACGCAGTATTTT. Protein sequence: CASSLASNTDTQYF.

This clone was recorded once. The genes are TRBV11-3 and TRBJ2-3; D not certain. The CDR3 runs 15 residues. In germline, CDR1 is SGHNT, CDR2 YENEEA. The V and J ends lost 0 bases and 4 bases respectively, with 11 bases between them. Here the CDR3 reads CASSLEREGADTQYF. Written as DNA, the CDR3 is TGTGCCAGCAGCTTAGAAAGGGAAGGCGCAGATACGCAGTATTTT.

The rearrangement links TRBV28 to TRBJ2-2; 10 bases map to TRBD1. The CDR3 covers 13 residues. After removal of 10 bases from V and 4 bases from J, the junction contained 3 bases not matched to a gene. CDR1 and CDR2 from the germline V gene are MDHEN and SYDVKM. CDR3 amino acids: CAIGTGVTGELFF. CDR3 nucleotide sequence: TGTGCCATTGGGACAGGGGTCACCGGGGAGCTGTTTTTT.

J is TRBJ1-3 and V is TRBV5-4; D perhaps matches TRBD1 (5 bases). CDR3 length: 13 amino acids. Trimming shortened V by 0 bases and J by 7 bases, and 8 bases separated the two germline ends. Germline assignment: CDR1 SGHNT and CDR2 YYREEE (reference sequence). CDR3 bases: TGTGCCAGCAGCTTGGAGGGGTGGAACACCATATATTTT. Its translation: CASSLEGWNTIYF.

This clone was seen more than once but under ten times. This chain links TRBV6-5 with TRBJ2-7; 13 nucleotides line up with TRBD2. The CDR3 is 14 residues long. In germline, CDR1 is MNHEY, CDR2 SVGAGI. Losses at the gene ends were 6 bases for V and 2 bases for J; bases not matched to a gene: 1. The CDR3 reads CASRTSGGTYEQYF. The CDR3 DNA is TGTGCCAGCAGGACTAGCGGGGGGACCTACGAGCAGTACTTC.

Notes on this clone: Germline is not matched at one junction end, which may reflect a read error. The same CDR3 arises from other DNA sequences in this sample as well. The V gene is TRBV6-1, the J gene TRBJ1-4; D is possibly TRBD1 (5 bases). The CDR3 spans 14 residues. Germline lookup yields CDR1 MNHNS and CDR2 SASEGT. The CDR3 loop reads CASSEGGAGEKLFF. The CDR3 region has the DNA TGTGCCAGTAGTGAGGGAGGGGCGGGTGAAAAACTGTTTTTT.

The rearrangement joins TRBV7-9 to TRBJ2-7; 7 bases are a match to TRBD2. The CDR3 is made up of 14 amino acids. Germline CDR1 and CDR2: SEHNR and FQNEAQ (reference sequence). Trimming took 5 bases from V and 3 from J; bases not matched to a gene: 7. CDR3 sequence: CASSQAPSGYEQYF. CDR3 coding DNA: TGTGCCAGCAGCCAAGCGCCTAGCGGCTACGAGCAGTACTTC. Looking up the rest from reference TRBV7-9 and TRBJ2-7 gives the full variable domain: DTGVSQNPRHKITKRGQNVTFRCDPISEHNRLYWYRQTLGQGPEFLTYFQNEAQLEKSRLLSDRFSAERPKGSFSTLEIQRTEQGDSAMYLCASSQAPSGYEQYFGPGTRLTVT.

The CDR3 coding sequence is TGTGCCAGCAGCCCCGGACAGGGATTAGATACGCAGTATTTT. Protein sequence: CASSPGQGLDTQYF. The V gene is TRBV5-4, the J gene TRBJ2-3, with 8 bases lining up with TRBD1. The V and J ends lost 4 bases and 5 bases, in that order; junction bases with no gene match: 6. CDR3 length equals 14 residues. CDR1 is SGHNT, CDR2 YYREEE, per germline (reference sequence).

The V and J genes are TRBV6-5 and TRBJ2-1; 10 bases line up with TRBD2. The trim removed 4 bases at V and 4 bases at J, leaving 4 bases unmatched. The CDR3 spans 15 residues. CDR1 is MNHEY, CDR2 SVGAGI, per germline. CDR3 coding DNA: TGTGCCAGCAGTTTGACTAGCGGGTATTACAATGAGCAGTTCTTC. Residues: CASSLTSGYYNEQFF.

V is TRBV30 and J is TRBJ1-1; D is undetermined. The CDR3 is 13 amino acids. V was pared by 4 bases and J by 7 bases, with 16 bases between. CDR1 is GTSNPN, CDR2 SVGIG, per germline (reference sequence). In nucleotides, the CDR3 is TGTGCCTGGATCCAAGACTCACGAGATGAAGCTTTCTTT. It specifies CAWIQDSRDEAFF. The whole variable domain, remainder taken from reference TRBV30 and TRBJ1-1, is SQTIHQWPATLVQPVGSPLSLECTVEGTSNPNLYWYRQAAGRGLQLLFYSVGIGQISSEVPQNLSASRPQDRQFILSSKKLLLSDSGFYLCAWIQDSRDEAFFGQGTRLTVV.

The V call is TRBV29-1, the J call TRBJ2-7; TRBD1 aligns across 7 bases. V lost 6 bases to trimming and J lost 5 bases; unmatched junction nucleotides: 10. Germline-derived CDR1 and CDR2 are SQVTM and ANQGSEA. The CDR3 is 13 residues long. CDR3 sequence (DNA): TGCAGCGTCAACAGGGGAACGTCTGACGAGCAGTACTTC. It codes for CSVNRGTSDEQYF.

The chain has TRBV7-9 and TRBJ2-5; D uncertain. Trimming cost V 5 bases and J 7 bases, with 8 bases left between them. Per germline, CDR1 SEHNR and CDR2 FQNEAQ (reference sequence). The CDR3 loop spans 11 amino acids. The CDR3 loop is CASSPGRTQYF. In DNA, the CDR3 is TGTGCCAGCAGCCCGGGCAGGACCCAGTACTTC.

CDR3 DNA sequence: TGTGCCAGCAGGGACGGTTCTTTGAGGTCCGAAGCTTTCTTT. It codes for CASRDGSLRSEAFF. The chain has TRBV2 and TRBJ1-1, with D uncertain. The CDR3 is made up of 14 amino acids. Germline CDR1 SNHLY, CDR2 FYNNEI. The germline V and J ends were trimmed by 6 bases and 8 bases, with 19 bases remaining between them. The entire variable domain, with the rest obtained from reference TRBV2 and TRBJ1-1, is as follows: EPEVTQTPSHQVTQMGQEVILRCVPISNHLYFYWYRQILGQKVEFLVSFYNNEISEKSEIFDDQFSVERPDGSNFTLKIRSTKLEDSAMYFCASRDGSLRSEAFFGQGTRLTVV.

V usage is TRBV28 and J usage is TRBJ2-1; D gene ambiguous. Trimming left V 2 bases short and J 4 bases short, with 3 bases between. Germline V CDR1 and CDR2: MDHEN, SYDVKM. This CDR3 contains 12 residues. The CDR3 protein is CASSLGYNEQFF. The CDR3 DNA reads as TGTGCCAGCAGTTTAGGATACAATGAGCAGTTCTTC.

The genes are TRBV5-1 and TRBJ1-2; D gene uncertain. Trimming removed 0 bases at V and 2 bases at J, with 14 bases between. The V gene's germline CDR1 is SGHRS and CDR2 YFSETQ. This CDR3 has 16 amino acids. For the CDR3, the DNA is TGCGCCAGCAGCTTGGTCGCTGGGGTTGGGAACTATGGCTACACCTTC. Protein sequence: CASSLVAGVGNYGYTF.

The J gene is TRBJ1-1, the V gene TRBV28; a possible D gene is TRBD1 (6 bases). Trimming cost V 10 bases and J 7 bases, with 16 bases left between them. The CDR3 contains 12 residues. From germline, CDR1 is MDHEN and CDR2 SYDVKM. CDR3 sequence: CAIEAVDSEAFF. In nucleotides, the CDR3 is TGTGCCATCGAGGCTGTGGACAGTGAAGCTTTCTTT.

The chain has TRBV9 and TRBJ1-4, with 9 bases lining up with TRBD1. The CDR3 sequence is 15 residues long. Germline V CDR1 and CDR2: SGDLS, YYNGEE. The ends lost 4 bases at V and 6 bases at J; junction bases unmatched: 7. CDR3 sequence: CASSPSGTGYEKLFF. The CDR3 DNA follows: TGTGCCAGCAGCCCCTCCGGGACAGGGTATGAAAAACTGTTTTTT.